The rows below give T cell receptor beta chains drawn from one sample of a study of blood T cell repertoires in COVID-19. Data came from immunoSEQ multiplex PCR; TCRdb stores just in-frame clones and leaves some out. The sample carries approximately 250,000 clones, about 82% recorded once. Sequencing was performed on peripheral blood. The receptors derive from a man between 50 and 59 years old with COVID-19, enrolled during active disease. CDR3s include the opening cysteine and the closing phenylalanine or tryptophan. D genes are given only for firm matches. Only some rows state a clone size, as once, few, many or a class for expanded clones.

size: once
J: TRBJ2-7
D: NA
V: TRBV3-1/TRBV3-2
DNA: TGTGCCAGCAGCCAGGCCCCTTCCTCGGACAGCCAATTC
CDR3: CASSQAPSSDSQF

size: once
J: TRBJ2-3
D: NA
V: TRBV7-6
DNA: TGTGCCAGCAGCTTAGCGAGGCACTCCACAGATACGCAGTATTTT
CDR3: CASSLARHSTDTQYF

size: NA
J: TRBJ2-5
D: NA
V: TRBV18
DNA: TGTGCCAGCTCACCAGGGGGGTCGGAAGAGACCCAGTACTTC
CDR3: CASSPGGSEETQYF

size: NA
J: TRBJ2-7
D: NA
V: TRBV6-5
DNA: TGTGCCAGCAGTCCCTCCCCCTACGAGCAGTACTTC
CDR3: CASSPSPYEQYF

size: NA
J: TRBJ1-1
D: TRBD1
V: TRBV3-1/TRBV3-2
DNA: TGTGCCAGCAGCCAGACAGGGGGGATCACTGAAGCTTTCTTT
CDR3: CASSQTGGITEAFF

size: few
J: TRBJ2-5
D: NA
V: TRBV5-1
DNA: TGCGCCAGCAGCAGAGGGCCCCAAGAGACCCAGTACTTC
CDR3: CASSRGPQETQYF

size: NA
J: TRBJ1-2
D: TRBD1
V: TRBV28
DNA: TGTGCCAGCAGTTTCAGAGACAGGGGGCGTCTTGGCTACACCTTC
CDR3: CASSFRDRGRLGYTF

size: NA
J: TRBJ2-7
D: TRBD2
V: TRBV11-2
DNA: TGTGCCAGCAGCTTGGGTAGCGGGGTATACGAGCAGTACTTC
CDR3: CASSLGSGVYEQYF

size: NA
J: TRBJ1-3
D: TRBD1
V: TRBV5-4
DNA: TGTGCCAGCAGCCGCAGGGGGCCGGGAAACACCATATATTTT
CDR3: CASSRRGPGNTIYF

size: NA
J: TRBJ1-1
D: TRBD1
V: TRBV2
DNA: TGTGCCAGCAGTTGGACAGGGGGTTTGGACACTGAAGCTTTCTTT
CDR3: CASSWTGGLDTEAFF

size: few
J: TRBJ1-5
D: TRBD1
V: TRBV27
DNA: TGTGCCAGCAAACGGACAGGGGGTGCCAATCAGCCCCAGCATTTT
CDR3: CASKRTGGANQPQHF

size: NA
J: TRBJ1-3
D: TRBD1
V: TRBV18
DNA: TGTGCCAGCTCACCAGGCGGGAGGACAGGTCCCTCTGGAAACACCATATATTTT
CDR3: CASSPGGRTGPSGNTIYF

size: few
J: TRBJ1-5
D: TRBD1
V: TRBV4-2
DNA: TGTGCCAGCAGCCCGGGACAGATCAATCAGCCCCAGCATTTT
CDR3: CASSPGQINQPQHF

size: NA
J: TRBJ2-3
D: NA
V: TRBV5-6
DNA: TGTGCCAGTCAAGCTCCCGGGGTTCGGCAGTATTTT
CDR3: CASQAPGVRQYF

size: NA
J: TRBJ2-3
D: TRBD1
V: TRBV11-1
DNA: TGTGCCAGCAGCTTAGAACAGGGGGCAGGGGCAGATACGCAGTATTTT
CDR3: CASSLEQGAGADTQYF

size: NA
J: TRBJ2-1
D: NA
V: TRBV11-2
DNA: TGTGCCAGCAGCCCCGACACAACCTACAATGAGCAGTTCTTC
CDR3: CASSPDTTYNEQFF

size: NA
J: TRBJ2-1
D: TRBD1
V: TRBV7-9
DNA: TGTGCCAGCAGCGAGGGGACAGTGAACAATGAGCAGTTCTTC
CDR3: CASSEGTVNNEQFF

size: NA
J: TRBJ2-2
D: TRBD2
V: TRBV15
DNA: TGTGCCACCAGCAGAGCTAGCGGGGGGTTCGGGGAGCTGTTTTTT
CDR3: CATSRASGGFGELFF

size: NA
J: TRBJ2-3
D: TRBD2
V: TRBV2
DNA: TGTGCCAGCCTCCCGGGACTAGGGGAAGGGGGTACGCAGTATTTT
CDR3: CASLPGLGEGGTQYF

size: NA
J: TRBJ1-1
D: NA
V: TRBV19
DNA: TGTGCCAGTAATACGCTCAAATGGAGCACTGAAGCTTTCTTT
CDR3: CASNTLKWSTEAFF

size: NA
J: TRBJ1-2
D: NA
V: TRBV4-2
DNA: TGTGCCAGCAGCCAAGATAGGGCAGGGTCCTATGGCTACACCTTC
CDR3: CASSQDRAGSYGYTF

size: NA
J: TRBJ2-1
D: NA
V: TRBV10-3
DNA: TGTGCCATCAGTGAGTCCCGGACAGGTCCACGGGGGCTCTTC
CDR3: CAISESRTGPRGLF

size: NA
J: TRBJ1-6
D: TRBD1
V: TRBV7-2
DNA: TGTGCCAGCAGCCCCGGGACAGGTTCACCCCTCCACTTT
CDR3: CASSPGTGSPLHF

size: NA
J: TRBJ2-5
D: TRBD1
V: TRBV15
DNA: TGTGCCACCAGCACGATGGGACAGGCCATTAGGGAGACCCAGTACTTC
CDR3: CATSTMGQAIRETQYF

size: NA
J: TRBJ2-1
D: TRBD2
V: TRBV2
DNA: TGTGCCAGCAGCGGAACTAGCGGGGGGGCCAATGAGCAGTTCTTC
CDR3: CASSGTSGGANEQFF

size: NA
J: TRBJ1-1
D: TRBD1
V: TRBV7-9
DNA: TGTGCCAGCAGCTTAAAGGGTGGGGGACAGGGGACTGAAGCTTTCTTT
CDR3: CASSLKGGGQGTEAFF

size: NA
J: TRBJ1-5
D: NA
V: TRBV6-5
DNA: TGTGCCAGCAGCGTACAGGGCCCACGGCAGCCCCAGCATTTT
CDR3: CASSVQGPRQPQHF

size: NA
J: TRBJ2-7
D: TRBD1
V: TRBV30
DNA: TGTGCCTGGAGTGTGGGCGGGACAGGGGCCTACGAGCAGTACTTC
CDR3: CAWSVGGTGAYEQYF

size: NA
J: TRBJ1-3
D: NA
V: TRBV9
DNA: TGTGCCAGCAGCCTAGGGGGACATTTCTCTGGAAACACCATATATTTT
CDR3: CASSLGGHFSGNTIYF

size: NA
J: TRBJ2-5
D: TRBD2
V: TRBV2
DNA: TGTGCCGGGGGGGTTGGGCCCCAAGAGACCCAGTACTTC
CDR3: CAGGVGPQETQYF

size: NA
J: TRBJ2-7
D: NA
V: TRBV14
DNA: TGTGCCAGCAGCCAAGATTGGGGAGAAAGCTACGAGCAGTACTTC
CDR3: CASSQDWGESYEQYF

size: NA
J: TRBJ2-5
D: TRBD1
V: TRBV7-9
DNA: TGTGCCAGCAGCTTAGGGGGACAGGATATACAAGAGACCCAGTACTTC
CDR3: CASSLGGQDIQETQYF

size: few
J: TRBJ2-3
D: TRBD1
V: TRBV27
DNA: TGTGCCAGCAGTCCAGGGGGCGAATTCCCAGATACGCAGTATTTT
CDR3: CASSPGGEFPDTQYF

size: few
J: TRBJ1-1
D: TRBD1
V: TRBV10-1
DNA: TGCGCCAGCAGCCGGGACAGAAACACTGAAGCTTTCTTT
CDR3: CASSRDRNTEAFF

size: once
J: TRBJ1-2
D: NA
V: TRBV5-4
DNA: TGTGCCAGCAGCCTGGTCCACGAGGAGGGCTACACCTTC
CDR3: CASSLVHEEGYTF

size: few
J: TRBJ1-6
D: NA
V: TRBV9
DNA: TGTGCCAGCAGCAAACAGTGGATTAATTCACCCCTCCACTTT
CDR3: CASSKQWINSPLHF

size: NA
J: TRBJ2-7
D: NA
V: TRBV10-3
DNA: TGTGCCATCAGTGGGACTGGGGACGAGCAGTACTTC
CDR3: CAISGTGDEQYF

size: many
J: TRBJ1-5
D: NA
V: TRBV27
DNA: TGTGCCAGCAGTTTTCGGGGGGGGTCGTTGTATCAGCCCCAGCATTTT
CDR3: CASSFRGGSLYQPQHF

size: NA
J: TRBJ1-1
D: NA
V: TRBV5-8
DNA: TGTGCCAGCAGCTTTTTTCAAACGGGACTCCGGAACACTGAAGCTTTCTTT
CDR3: CASSFFQTGLRNTEAFF

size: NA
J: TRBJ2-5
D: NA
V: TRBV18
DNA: TGTGCCAGCTCACCGGTGGCGGGCCAAGAGACCCAGTACTTC
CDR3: CASSPVAGQETQYF

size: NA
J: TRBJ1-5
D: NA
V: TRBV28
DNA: TGTGCCAGCAGTGAGAGTAGCTATAGCAATCAGCCCCAGCATTTT
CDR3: CASSESSYSNQPQHF

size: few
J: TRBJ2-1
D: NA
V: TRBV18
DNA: TGTGCCAGCTCACCACCGATCCTCGGGACACCGAATGAGCAGTTCTTC
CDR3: CASSPPILGTPNEQFF

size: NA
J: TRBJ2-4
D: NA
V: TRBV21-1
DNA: TGTGCCAGCAGCAAACATGGGCAGGGGGAAAACATTCAGTACTTC
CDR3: CASSKHGQGENIQYF

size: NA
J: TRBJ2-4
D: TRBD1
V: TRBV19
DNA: TGTGCCAGTAGGGACGGACAGGGGGGTCGAAGGGGTCAGTACTTC
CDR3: CASRDGQGGRRGQYF

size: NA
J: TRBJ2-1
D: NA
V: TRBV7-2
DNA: TGTGCCAGCAGCTTCCCGGTAGCTCACAATGAGCAGTTCTTC
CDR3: CASSFPVAHNEQFF

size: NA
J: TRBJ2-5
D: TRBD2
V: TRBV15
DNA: TGTGCCACCAGCGGGGGACTACTAGCTGAAGAGACCCAGTACTTC
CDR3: CATSGGLLAEETQYF

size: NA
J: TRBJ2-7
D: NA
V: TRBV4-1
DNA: TGCGCCAGCAGCCAAGTGGTTGGGGCCAACGAGCAGTACTTC
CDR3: CASSQVVGANEQYF

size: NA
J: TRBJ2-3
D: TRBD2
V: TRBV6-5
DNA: TGTGCCAGCAGTTCGGGACTAGCGGCCCCTACGCAGTATTTT
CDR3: CASSSGLAAPTQYF

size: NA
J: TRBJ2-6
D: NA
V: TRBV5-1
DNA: TGCGCCAGCAGCTGGACTGGAGATGCGGGGGCCAACGTCCTGACTTTC
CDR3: CASSWTGDAGANVLTF

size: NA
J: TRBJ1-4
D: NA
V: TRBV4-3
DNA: TGCGCCAGCAGCCAAGAGGGGCGTGATAATGAAAAACTGTTTTTT
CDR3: CASSQEGRDNEKLFF

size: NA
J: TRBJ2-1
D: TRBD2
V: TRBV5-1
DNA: TGCGCCAGCAGCTCTAGCGGGGACTACAATGAGCAGTTCTTC
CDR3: CASSSSGDYNEQFF

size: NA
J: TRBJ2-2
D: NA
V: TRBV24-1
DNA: TGTGCCACCAGTGGGGTAGCCACGAACACCGGGGAGCTGTTTTTT
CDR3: CATSGVATNTGELFF

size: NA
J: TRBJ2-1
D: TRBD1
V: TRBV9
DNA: TGTGCCAGCAGCGTAGTAGGGGGCGCTGGGAATGAGCAGTTCTTC
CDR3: CASSVVGGAGNEQFF

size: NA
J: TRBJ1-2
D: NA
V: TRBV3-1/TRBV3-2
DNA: TGTGCCAGCAGCCGCAGGCAGGGTAGACAGTTAAACTATGGCTACACCTTC
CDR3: CASSRRQGRQLNYGYTF

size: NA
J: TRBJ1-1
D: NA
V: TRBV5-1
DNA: TGCGCCAGCAGCTTGGCCGCGGGGCGTGGTGAAGCTTTCTTT
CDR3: CASSLAAGRGEAFF

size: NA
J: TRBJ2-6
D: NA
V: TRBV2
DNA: TGTGCCAGCAACGAGGGGGCCAACGTCCTGACTTTC
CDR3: CASNEGANVLTF

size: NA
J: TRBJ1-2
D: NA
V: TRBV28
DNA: TGTGCCAGCAGCGGACAGCGAAAGGCTGTTGGCTACACCTTC
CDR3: CASSGQRKAVGYTF

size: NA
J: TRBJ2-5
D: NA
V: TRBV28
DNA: TGTGCCAGCAACCCTGGGGGGGGCGCCGGAAGAGAGACCCAGTACTTC
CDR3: CASNPGGGAGRETQYF

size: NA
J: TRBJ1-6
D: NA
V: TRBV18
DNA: TGTGCCAGCTCACCAGAGCAGGCACTTTCACCCCTCCACTTT
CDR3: CASSPEQALSPLHF

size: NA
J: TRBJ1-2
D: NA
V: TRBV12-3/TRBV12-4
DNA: TGTGCCAGCAGTTTGGCAGGGAATGGCTACACCTTC
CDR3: CASSLAGNGYTF